The subject of this entry is one TCR beta chain. V dropped 0 bases and J dropped 2; count of bases not matched to a gene: 6. Germline CDR1 is MGHRA and CDR2 is YSYEKL. The CDR3 covers 16 residues. Original handling: Estimation of nucleated cell counts relied on the amplification of reference gene primers. Assay used: immunoSEQ multiplex PCR; TCRdb lists only in-frame clones, some missing. V and J calls and clone size are copied from that table; D and trimming were computed from the DNA. The data show tens of thousands of clones, about 88% seen once. This sample was included in a study of blood T cell repertoires in COVID-19. Whole-study context: Collection of acute and convalescent COVID-19 samples took place in the United States, Italy and Spain. PBMCs, B-cell-depleted T cells, or T cells provided the cDNA or gDNA that made up the material.

The specimen was peripheral blood. The clonotype comes from a man in his 70s with active or convalescent COVID-19. The chain employs TRBV4-1 and TRBJ2-5; 7 bases agree with TRBD2. This chain's CDR3 is CASSQDPASGQETQYF. The CDR3 DNA sequence: TGCGCCAGCAGCCAAGACCCGGCTAGCGGTCAAGAGACCCAGTACTTC.